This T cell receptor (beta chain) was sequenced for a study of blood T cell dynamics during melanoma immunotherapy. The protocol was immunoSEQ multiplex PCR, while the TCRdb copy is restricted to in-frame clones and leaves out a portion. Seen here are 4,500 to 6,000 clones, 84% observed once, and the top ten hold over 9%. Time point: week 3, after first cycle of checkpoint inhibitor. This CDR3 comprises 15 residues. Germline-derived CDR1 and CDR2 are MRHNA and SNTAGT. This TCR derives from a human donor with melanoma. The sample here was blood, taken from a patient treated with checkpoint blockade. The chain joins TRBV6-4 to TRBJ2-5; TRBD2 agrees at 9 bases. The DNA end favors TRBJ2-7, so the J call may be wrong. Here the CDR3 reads CASSVEAGGPDEQYF. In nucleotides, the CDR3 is TGTGCCAGCAGTGTGGAGGCGGGAGGGCCCGACGAGCAGTACTTC.